This entry features one T cell receptor (beta chain) sequence. What it binds is not known. This specimen belongs to a study of cytotoxic CD8 clonotypes in ibrutinib-treated CLL. Across the whole study: Timing of response sample collection was a median about twelve months after treatment start, with a range of 6 to 36. The average sample held roughly 250,000 productive templates and almost 95,000 productive rearrangements.

The intended depth for sequencing was 1 in 200,000 to 1 in 1 million T cells. The data were produced by immunoSEQ multiplex PCR, yet TCRdb's version contains in-frame clones alone and is incomplete. The table records fewer than 85,000 clones, around 79% of them present only once. Study-wide results and limits: Public clonotypes occurred uncommonly; on treatment, they contracted or remained stable.

The CDR3 extends over 14 amino acids. Germline V gene lookup returns CDR1 MDHEN and CDR2 SYDVKM. The V end lost 6 bases, the J end lost 4 bases, and 10 bases lay between the germline ends. This TCR derives from a human donor with chronic lymphocytic leukemia. J is TRBJ1-6 and V is TRBV28, with a weak D call TRBD1 (5 bases). Source: PBMCs, taken after 12 months of ibrutinib treatment. The chain's CDR3 is CASSPGGYNSPLHF. CDR3 DNA sequence: TGTGCCAGCAGCCCGGGGGGGTATAATTCACCCCTCCACTTT.